The 26 T cell receptor beta chains below come from one sample, sequenced in a study of blood T cell repertoires in COVID-19. Generated by immunoSEQ multiplex PCR, the TCRdb table keeps only in-frame clones and is missing some. The table lists 150,000 or so clones, around 89% of them singletons. Material: peripheral blood. These receptor sequences come from a man aged 18 to 30 with COVID-19, enrolled during active disease.

The rearrangement joins TRBV19 to TRBJ2-6, with D perhaps matching TRBD2 (5 bases). Germline V lookup: CDR1 LNHDA, CDR2 SQIVND (reference sequence). The CDR3 runs to 14 residues. V was cut by 5 bases and J by 0 bases, with 5 bases left in between. The CDR3 DNA sequence: TGTGCCAGTAGTGGGAGCTCTGGGGCCAACGTCCTGACTTTC. Amino acids: CASSGSSGANVLTF.

The rearrangement joins TRBV2 to TRBJ1-1; D remains ambiguous. The germline V and J ends were trimmed by 2 bases and 1 base, with 14 bases remaining between them. CDR1 and CDR2 from the germline V gene are SNHLY and FYNNEI. CDR3 length: 16 amino acids. The CDR3 reads CASSEKEVRPNTEAFF. CDR3 DNA: TGTGCCAGCAGTGAAAAAGAGGTCAGACCGAACACTGAAGCTTTCTTT.

The chain joins TRBV5-1 to TRBJ2-1, with 9 nucleotides matching TRBD2. This CDR3 is 15 amino acids long. Germline-derived CDR1 and CDR2 are SGHRS and YFSETQ. The junction had 6 bases not matched to a gene; V was cut back by 4 bases and J by 4 bases. The CDR3 loop is CASSPSGRKYNEQFF. Here the CDR3 DNA reads TGCGCCAGCAGCCCGAGCGGGAGGAAGTACAATGAGCAGTTCTTC.

The gene calls are TRBV19 and TRBJ2-7; the D gene is possibly TRBD2 (6 bases). The V and J ends lost 3 bases and 7 bases respectively, with 10 bases between them. The CDR3 spans 12 residues. Germline V lookup: CDR1 LNHDA, CDR2 SQIVND (reference sequence). CDR3 in DNA: TGTGCCAGTAGTATGTCCGGGACTGAGCAGTACTTC. Amino acids: CASSMSGTEQYF.

This rearrangement joins TRBV7-2 to TRBJ2-7, with TRBD2 matching over 8 bases. Trimming cost V 4 bases and J 0 bases; bases outside gene matches: 8. Germline CDR1 is SGHTA and CDR2 is FQGNSA. CDR3 size: 16 residues. CDR3 sequence (DNA): TGTGCCAGCAGCTGGGGTGGCGGGGGGAGCTCCTACGAGCAGTACTTC. The encoded protein is CASSWGGGGSSYEQYF.

The V call is TRBV30, the J call TRBJ2-7; D is perhaps TRBD1 (5 bases). The CDR3 is 13 amino acids. Between the trimmed V and J ends, which lost 0 bases and 6 bases, there was a span of 12 bases. The germline V gene has CDR1 GTSNPN and CDR2 SVGIG (reference sequence). CDR3 sequence (DNA): TGTGCCTGGAGTGTACTGAAGGGGCGCGAGCAGTACTTC. This gives the protein CAWSVLKGREQYF.

The CDR3 loop is CASTHTPGTDYEQYF. As DNA, the CDR3 is TGTGCCAGCACTCATACTCCCGGGACAGACTACGAGCAGTACTTC. This chain joins TRBV6-4 and TRBJ2-7; 7 positions agree with TRBD1. CDR1 and CDR2 from the germline V gene are MRHNA and SNTAGT. Trimming cost V 7 bases and J 3 bases; bases outside gene matches: 12. This CDR3 region has 15 residues.

The V call is TRBV28, the J call TRBJ2-7; 9 bases line up with TRBD1. J gave up 0 bases and V 6 bases, and 3 bases lay outside the gene matches. Per the germline V gene, CDR1 is MDHEN and CDR2 is SYDVKM. The CDR3 loop spans 14 amino acids. The CDR3: CASRAGQGSYEQYF. The CDR3 DNA reads TGTGCCAGCAGAGCGGGACAGGGCTCCTACGAGCAGTACTTC.

V is TRBV5-4 and J is TRBJ1-1; TRBD1 aligns across 9 bases. From germline, CDR1 is SGHNT and CDR2 YYREEE (reference sequence). CDR3 length: 14 amino acids. V was pared by 4 bases and J by 8 bases, with 9 bases of the junction left unmatched. CDR3 residues: CASSVYRGPTEAFF. The CDR3 DNA sequence: TGTGCCAGCAGCGTCTACAGGGGGCCGACAGAAGCTTTCTTT.

This chain's CDR3 is CASSDGGRSYEQYF. CDR3 in DNA: TGTGCCAGCTCCGACGGCGGGAGAAGTTACGAGCAGTACTTC. The chain is built from TRBV27 and TRBJ2-7; TRBD2 matches 7 bases. The CDR3 extends over 14 amino acids. J lost 4 bases, V lost 8 bases, and 11 bases had no gene match. The V gene's germline CDR1 is MNHEY and CDR2 SMNVEV (reference sequence).

J is TRBJ2-1 and V is TRBV7-2; 10 positions match TRBD2. Trimming removed 1 base from V and 7 bases from J; junction bases left unmatched: 4. CDR1 and CDR2 from the germline V gene are SGHTA and FQGNSA. The CDR3 totals 15 residues. Written as DNA, the CDR3 is TGTGCCAGCAGCTTAGTGTCAGCGGGAGGGAATGAGCAGTTCTTC. This translates into CASSLVSAGGNEQFF.

This chain links TRBV12-3 or TRBV12-4 with TRBJ2-5, with D hard to call. Trimming stripped 4 bases from V and 13 bases from J, with 13 bases between. CDR3 length equals 11 residues. DNA of the CDR3: TGTGCCAGCAGTTCCCTAGGCCCCAGGTACTTC. Residues: CASSSLGPRYF.

This chain uses TRBV7-9 with TRBJ2-2; TRBD2 matches 13 bases. CDR1 is SEHNR and CDR2 is FQNEAQ in the germline V gene (reference sequence). J lost 0 bases, V lost 4 bases, and 5 bases had no gene match. The CDR3 covers 18 residues. The CDR3 loop reads CASSSRTSGSPNTGELFF. CDR3 in DNA: TGTGCCAGCAGCTCGCGGACTAGCGGGAGCCCGAACACCGGGGAGCTGTTTTTT.

This chain links TRBV29-1 with TRBJ2-7, with 7 positions matching TRBD1. The CDR3 contains 13 residues. Germline assignment: CDR1 SQVTM and CDR2 ANQGSEA. The V segment lost 6 bases and the J segment 2 bases; nucleotides outside the gene matches: 7. Here the CDR3 DNA reads TGCAGCGTCCGGACAGGTAGCACCTACGAGCAGTACTTC. It is translated as CSVRTGSTYEQYF.

The chain carries TRBV27 and TRBJ1-1; D is possibly TRBD1 (6 bases). Trimming removed 6 bases from V and 1 base from J, with 12 bases in between. The CDR3 has 14 residues. CDR1 is MNHEY, CDR2 SMNVEV, per germline (reference sequence). The CDR3 loop reads CASSPGVTNTEAFF. The CDR3 DNA reads TGTGCCAGCAGCCCAGGGGTAACGAACACTGAAGCTTTCTTT.

Only one count was recorded for this clone. V is TRBV23-1 and J is TRBJ2-7; TRBD2 matches at 9 bases. TRBV23-1 is an ORF, with its function uncertain. This CDR3 region has 15 residues. J gave up 3 bases and V 4 bases, and 7 bases lay outside the gene matches. The CDR3 region is CASSPEREVCYEQYF. The DNA of the CDR3 is TGCGCCAGCAGTCCAGAGCGGGAGGTTTGCTACGAGCAGTACTTC.

The gene calls are TRBV3-1 (or the pseudogene TRBV3-2) and TRBJ2-2; weak D call: TRBD2 (6 bases). Germline V gene lookup returns CDR1 LGHDT and CDR2 YNNKEL (reference sequence). The CDR3 sequence is 15 residues long. Trimming stripped 0 bases from V and 1 base from J, with 6 bases between. The chain's CDR3 is CASSQEEGNTGELFF. The CDR3 region has the DNA TGTGCCAGCAGCCAAGAGGAGGGGAACACCGGGGAGCTGTTTTTT.

The CDR3 nucleotides read TGTGCCAGCAGCCCAGGACTAGCGATAGGAGGCGAGCAGTACTTC. It yields the protein CASSPGLAIGGEQYF. V is TRBV11-2 and J is TRBJ2-7; 9 nucleotides align to TRBD2. The CDR3 runs 15 residues. V lost 5 bases to trimming and J lost 6 bases; unmatched junction nucleotides: 11. Germline assignment: CDR1 SGHAT and CDR2 FQNNGV.

This sequence joins TRBV29-1 and TRBJ2-7; weak D call: TRBD1 (5 bases). This CDR3 has 14 residues. The V end lost 6 bases, the J end lost 2 bases, and 17 bases lay between the germline ends. CDR1 is SQVTM, CDR2 ANQGSEA, per germline. This chain's CDR3 is CSVPPGYRTYEQYF. In DNA form, the CDR3 reads TGCAGCGTGCCCCCAGGGTACAGAACCTACGAGCAGTACTTC.

This clone was seen a single time. The rearrangement uses TRBV6-2 or TRBV6-3 and TRBJ1-1, with a weak D call TRBD1 (6 bases). The CDR3 sequence is 14 residues long. V was clipped by 4 bases and J by 6 bases, with 15 bases between them. Germline V CDR1 and CDR2: MNHEY, SVGEGT. The CDR3 protein is CASSLPTGIPEAFF. The DNA of the CDR3 is TGTGCCAGCAGTTTACCTACAGGGATACCTGAAGCTTTCTTT.

Points on this clone: The germline gene is not matched at one end of the junction; a read error may be the cause. This chain uses TRBV5-1 with TRBJ1-4, with 9 bases aligning to TRBD1. The germline CDR1 and CDR2 sequences are SGHRS and YFSETQ. The CDR3 covers 15 residues. CDR3 in amino acids: CASSPAGTGNEKLLF. CDR3 DNA: TGCGCCAGCAGCCCAGCCGGGACAGGGAACGAAAAACTGCTTTTT.

The genes are TRBV5-6 and TRBJ1-3, with 9 positions matching TRBD1. V gave up 3 bases and J gave up 1 base; unmatched junction bases: 11. Looked up from germline, CDR1 is SGHDT and CDR2 is YYEEEE. The CDR3 spans 18 residues. DNA of the CDR3: TGTGCCAGCAGCTGGGGACAGGGCCTTTATCTTTCTGGAAACACCATATATTTT. Translated: CASSWGQGLYLSGNTIYF.

The CDR3 region has the DNA TGTGCCAGCCTACCCTCGGGGTTTAGCAATCAGCCCCAGCATTTT. The encoded protein is CASLPSGFSNQPQHF. The rearrangement links TRBV27 to TRBJ1-5; no reliable D call. The CDR3 has 15 residues. CDR1 and CDR2 from the germline V gene are MNHEY and SMNVEV (reference sequence). V shed 8 bases and J shed 0 bases, with 14 bases lying between them.

This chain links TRBV7-2 with TRBJ2-3, with D unresolved. Germline loops: CDR1 SGHTA, CDR2 FQGNSA. The CDR3 is made up of 15 amino acids. V lost 2 bases and J 0 bases, leaving 9 bases between the germline ends. The CDR3 protein is CASSLTPPSTDTQYF. Written as DNA, the CDR3 is TGTGCCAGCAGCTTAACACCTCCTAGCACAGATACGCAGTATTTT.

This sequence joins TRBV27 and TRBJ2-7; D is uncertain. V lost 3 bases and J 0 bases, leaving 12 bases between the germline ends. The CDR3 covers 15 residues. The germline V gene has CDR1 MNHEY and CDR2 SMNVEV (reference sequence). The CDR3, as DNA: TGTGCCAGCAGTTTCGGTCCGCCGAGCTCCTACGAGCAGTACTTC. It encodes CASSFGPPSSYEQYF.

The rearrangement joins TRBV27 to TRBJ2-1, with 13 bases fitting TRBD2. The J segment lost 7 bases and the V segment lost 3 bases, leaving 3 bases of the junction unmatched. The CDR3 has 15 residues. Per germline, CDR1 MNHEY and CDR2 SMNVEV (reference sequence). The CDR3 coding sequence is TGTGCCAGCAGTTTTGGGACTAGCGGGAAAAATGAGCAGTTCTTC. Amino acid sequence: CASSFGTSGKNEQFF.